What follows are 31 T cell receptor beta chains derived from one specimen sequenced in a study of T cell clonotyping in hematopoietic cell transplantation. TCRdb's copy holds only in-frame clones and misses some; the assay was immunoSEQ multiplex PCR. Of 13,000 to 15,000 clones in the sample, around 98% were seen once. Sequencing used peripheral blood mononuclear cells, obtained 30 days after allogeneic stem cell transplant. These receptors were collected from a female patient aged 50-60 years who had an allogeneic stem cell transplant from an unrelated donor, so T cells may come from the graft donor. Some clones in this sample may be carry-over from other donors' samples.

This rearrangement joins TRBV6-6 to TRBJ1-1; 8 bases align to TRBD1. J gave up 2 bases and V 6 bases, and 8 bases lay outside the gene matches. The CDR3 contains 15 residues. The germline V gene encodes CDR1 MNHNY and CDR2 SVGAGI (reference sequence). DNA of the CDR3: TGTGCCAGCAGCGACCCGGGACAGGCCAACACTGAAGCTTTCTTT. Encoded protein: CASSDPGQANTEAFF.

The rearrangement joins TRBV15 to TRBJ2-6; D is uncertain. The CDR3 covers 16 residues. Trimming stripped 1 base from V and 0 bases from J, with 7 bases between. Germline V gives CDR1 LNHNV, CDR2 YYDKDF (reference sequence). CDR3 region: CATSRGGDSGANVLTF. The CDR3 DNA reads as TGTGCCACCAGCAGAGGTGGGGACTCTGGGGCCAACGTCCTGACTTTC.

The chain combines TRBV7-6 with TRBJ2-3; D gene unclear. The CDR3 is 14 residues long. Looked up from germline, CDR1 is SGHVS and CDR2 is FNYEAQ. V gave up 4 bases and J gave up 1 base, with 9 bases separating them. The CDR3 reads CASSSMTRTDTQYF. The CDR3 DNA sequence: TGTGCCAGCAGCTCAATGACTCGCACAGATACGCAGTATTTT.

The chain is built from TRBV19 and TRBJ1-5, with a weak D call TRBD1 (6 bases). The CDR3 contains 16 residues. With 8 bases removed from V and 2 bases from J, the gap between germline ends came to 19 bases. Germline-derived CDR1 and CDR2 are LNHDA and SQIVND (reference sequence). The CDR3 region is CASGENLSGGNQPQHF. For the CDR3, the DNA is TGTGCCAGTGGGGAAAACCTATCAGGGGGCAATCAGCCCCAGCATTTT.

This CDR3 reads CATTGTLSYEQYF. The CDR3 DNA is TGTGCCACCACCGGGACGCTCTCCTACGAGCAGTACTTC. The V call is TRBV2, the J call TRBJ2-7; D tentatively reads TRBD1 or TRBD2 (5 bases each). Germline V gene data show CDR1 as SNHLY and CDR2 as FYNNEI. CDR3 length: 13 residues. Trimming cost V 10 bases and J 0 bases, with 13 bases left between them.

The genes are TRBV20-1 and TRBJ2-1; D remains unclear. This CDR3 region has 11 residues. Germline CDR1 reads DFQATT; CDR2 reads SNEGSKA (reference sequence). Trimming took 0 bases from V and 10 from J, leaving 7 bases between them. CDR3 DNA: TGCAGTGCTAGAGATCAACCCGAGCAGTTCTTC. Amino acid sequence: CSARDQPEQFF.

V usage is TRBV7-2 and J usage is TRBJ2-1, with D tentatively TRBD2 (7 bases). This CDR3 region has 16 residues. With 5 bases removed from V and 5 bases from J, the gap between germline ends came to 19 bases. Germline values: CDR1 SGHTA, CDR2 FQGNSA. CDR3 sequence reads: CASSLIRGAPNNEQFF. In nucleotides, the CDR3 is TGTGCCAGCAGCCTCATACGGGGGGCCCCCAACAATGAGCAGTTCTTC.

The V call is TRBV10-3, the J call TRBJ2-3; 8 bases match TRBD2. The CDR3 consists of 14 residues. The J segment lost 5 bases and the V segment lost 7 bases, leaving 8 bases of the junction unmatched. CDR1 and CDR2 from the germline V gene are ENHRY and SYGVKD. This chain's CDR3 is CAIKLAANGDTQYF. The CDR3 nucleotides read TGTGCCATCAAACTAGCGGCCAACGGAGATACGCAGTATTTT.

CDR3: CASSLAQTSYGYTF. The CDR3 nucleotides read TGTGCCAGCAGCTTAGCACAGACTAGCTATGGCTACACCTTC. V is TRBV7-9 and J is TRBJ1-2; no clear D gene. Trimming took off 0 bases at V and 4 bases at J, with 9 bases between the two ends. This CDR3 is 14 amino acids long. CDR1 and CDR2 from the germline V gene are SEHNR and FQNEAQ (reference sequence).

V is TRBV12-5 and J is TRBJ1-1; no reliable D call. V was cut by 3 bases and J by 7 bases, with 6 bases left in between. The CDR3 totals 11 residues. CDR1 LGHNT and CDR2 FRNRAP come from the germline V gene. The CDR3 DNA follows: TGTGCTAGTGGTTTTGGGAATGAAGCTTTCTTT. Encoded protein: CASGFGNEAFF.

The chain joins TRBV4-1 to TRBJ2-3, with TRBD1 identical over 8 bases. The CDR3 runs 18 residues. In germline, CDR1 is MGHRA, CDR2 YSYEKL. With 3 bases clipped from V and 2 bases from J, the junction kept 13 bases outside the gene matches. The CDR3 DNA follows: TGCGCCAGCAGCCAGAAAGGGACAGGAGGGTGGGACACAGATACGCAGTATTTT. It specifies CASSQKGTGGWDTDTQYF.

CDR3: CASLGREKLFF. CDR3 nucleotides: TGTGCCAGCTTAGGTCGTGAAAAACTGTTTTTT. The chain couples TRBV6-1 to TRBJ1-4; D is uncertain. This CDR3 is built from 11 residues. CDR1 is MNHNS, CDR2 SASEGT, per germline. Trimming removed 8 bases at V and 7 bases at J, with 8 bases between.

The chain is built from TRBV5-4 and TRBJ2-7; either TRBD1 or TRBD2 may fit D (5 bases each). The V end was cut by 1 base, the J end by 2 bases, with 10 bases between. The CDR3 extends over 14 amino acids. CDR1 is SGHNT and CDR2 is YYREEE in the germline V gene (reference sequence). CDR3 loop: CASSLRGGAYEQYF. The CDR3 nucleotides are TGTGCCAGCAGCTTGCGTGGGGGTGCCTACGAGCAGTACTTC.

The chain is built from TRBV4-1 and TRBJ1-5; tentative D call: TRBD1 (5 bases). The V and J ends lost 0 bases and 2 bases respectively, with 11 bases between them. CDR3 length equals 16 residues. Germline CDR1 reads MGHRA; CDR2 reads YSYEKL. The CDR3: CASSQDSGGGNQPQHF. CDR3 DNA sequence: TGCGCCAGCAGCCAAGATTCAGGAGGGGGCAATCAGCCCCAGCATTTT.

This sequence joins TRBV4-1 and TRBJ2-7; maybe TRBD2 (6 bases). Between the trimmed V and J ends, which lost 3 bases and 3 bases, there was a span of 12 bases. Germline V gene data show CDR1 as MGHRA and CDR2 as YSYEKL. This CDR3 region has 14 residues. In nucleotides, the CDR3 is TGCGCCAGCAGCCACCTAGGGAGGAACTACGAGCAGTACTTC. It yields the protein CASSHLGRNYEQYF.

The rearrangement uses TRBV21-1 and TRBJ2-1; TRBD2, as called in the table, went unchecked against the DNA. TRBV21-1 is a pseudogene locus. The CDR3 has 18 residues. The CDR3 DNA reads TGTGCCAGCAGCAAAGGCGGGTGTGGGGGGGCTAACTACAATGAGCAGTTCTTC. Translating it yields CASSKGGCGGANYNEQFF.

The V call is TRBV19, the J call TRBJ2-1; unclear D gene. The CDR3 has 15 amino acids. The germline gives CDR1 LNHDA, CDR2 SQIVND (reference sequence). The ends were cut back, 8 bases at V and 0 bases at J, with 14 bases in the middle. CDR3 region: CASLGSDVSYNEQFF. The CDR3 region has the DNA TGTGCCAGTTTGGGATCAGACGTCTCCTACAATGAGCAGTTCTTC.

V is TRBV7-9 and J is TRBJ2-7; D may be TRBD1 (5 bases). CDR1 is SEHNR, CDR2 FQNEAQ, per germline (reference sequence). Trimming left V 1 base short and J 6 bases short, with 13 bases between. The CDR3 covers 14 residues. The CDR3 DNA is TGTGCCAGCAGCTTAGGGGGCAACAGCCTCGAGCAGTACTTC. Translating gives CASSLGGNSLEQYF. Filled out from reference TRBV7-9 and TRBJ2-7, the complete variable domain reads DTGVSQNPRHKITKRGQNVTFRCDPISEHNRLYWYRQTLGQGPEFLTYFQNEAQLEKSRLLSDRFSAERPKGSFSTLEIQRTEQGDSAMYLCASSLGGNSLEQYFGPGTRLTVT.

This chain links TRBV2 with TRBJ2-1, with 7 bases lining up with TRBD2. The length of the CDR3 is 15 residues. From germline, CDR1 is SNHLY and CDR2 FYNNEI. Trimming at V came to 4 bases and at J to 7 bases, leaving 10 bases not matched to a gene. CDR3 protein: CASSVWGGEVNEQFF. The CDR3 DNA reads as TGTGCCAGCAGTGTCTGGGGGGGGGAGGTTAATGAGCAGTTCTTC. The full variable domain, completed using reference TRBV2 and TRBJ2-1, is EPEVTQTPSHQVTQMGQEVILRCVPISNHLYFYWYRQILGQKVEFLVSFYNNEISEKSEIFDDQFSVERPDGSNFTLKIRSTKLEDSAMYFCASSVWGGEVNEQFFGPGTRLTVL.

The count of this clone is one. The chain carries TRBV5-1 and TRBJ2-1, with 11 nucleotides matching TRBD1. This CDR3 region has 12 residues. J gave up 7 bases and V 7 bases, and 1 base lay outside the gene matches. CDR1 is SGHRS and CDR2 is YFSETQ in the germline V gene. The CDR3 coding sequence is TGCGCCAGCCGGGACAGGGGGAATGAGCAGTTCTTC. It translates to CASRDRGNEQFF. The complete variable domain, with remaining parts taken from reference TRBV5-1 and TRBJ2-1, reads KAGVTQTPRYLIKTRGQQVTLSCSPISGHRSVSWYQQTPGQGLQFLFEYFSETQRNKGNFPGRFSGRQFSNSRSEMNVSTLELGDSALYLCASRDRGNEQFFGPGTRLTVL.

V is TRBV30 and J is TRBJ2-6; the D is unclear. The CDR3 has 15 residues. Germline CDR1 reads GTSNPN; CDR2 reads SVGIG (reference sequence). Trimming stripped 4 bases from V and 0 bases from J, with 10 bases between. CDR3 DNA: TGTGCCTGGACCAGGCTCCGCTCTGGGGCCAACGTCCTGACTTTC. This sequence encodes CAWTRLRSGANVLTF.

The chain couples TRBV4-1 to TRBJ1-6; D remains ambiguous. CDR3 size: 16 residues. The germline gives CDR1 MGHRA, CDR2 YSYEKL. The V end was cut by 3 bases, the J end by 6 bases, with 15 bases between. In nucleotides, the CDR3 is TGCGCCAGCAGCCAGTACGGATCGCCCTCTAATTCACCCCTCCACTTT. Its protein is CASSQYGSPSNSPLHF.

The CDR3 nucleotides read TGTGCCAGCAGTCAAGACACGTACTCCTACGAGCAGTACTTC. As protein: CASSQDTYSYEQYF. The chain employs TRBV11-2 and TRBJ2-7, with D unclear. Between the trimmed V and J ends, which lost 6 bases and 0 bases, there was a span of 12 bases. Germline V gene data show CDR1 as SGHAT and CDR2 as FQNNGV. This CDR3 comprises 14 residues.

The J gene is TRBJ1-1, the V gene TRBV27; perhaps TRBD1 as D (5 bases). The CDR3 length is 16 residues. V lost 6 bases and J lost 0, with 17 bases in between. Per the germline V gene, CDR1 is MNHEY and CDR2 is SMNVEV (reference sequence). The CDR3 spells CASSRRLGDLNTEAFF. CDR3 sequence (DNA): TGTGCCAGCAGCCGCCGCCTAGGGGACCTGAACACTGAAGCTTTCTTT.

This clone was picked up one time. The chain employs TRBV7-9 and TRBJ2-7, with D perhaps matching TRBD1 or TRBD2 (5 bases each). The CDR3 is 16 amino acids. In germline, CDR1 is SEHNR, CDR2 FQNEAQ (reference sequence). Trimming removed 5 bases from V and 4 bases from J, with 21 bases in between. The CDR3 spells CASSDPAGSIGYEQYF. CDR3 nucleotides: TGTGCCAGCAGCGACCCGGCAGGGAGTATTGGGTACGAGCAGTACTTC. Full variable domain (remainder filled in from reference TRBV7-9 and TRBJ2-7): DTGVSQNPRHKITKRGQNVTFRCDPISEHNRLYWYRQTLGQGPEFLTYFQNEAQLEKSRLLSDRFSAERPKGSFSTLEIQRTEQGDSAMYLCASSDPAGSIGYEQYFGPGTRLTVT.

The CDR3 region is CASSLDGTNYGYTF. CDR3 in DNA: TGCGCCAGCAGCTTGGATGGGACTAACTATGGCTACACCTTC. The chain recombines TRBV5-1 with TRBJ1-2; no reliable D call. The CDR3 covers 14 residues. Germline V gives CDR1 SGHRS, CDR2 YFSETQ. Trimming removed 0 bases from V and 0 bases from J, with 6 bases in between.

The rearrangement uses TRBV11-2 and TRBJ1-2; 7 nucleotides agree with TRBD1. The CDR3 totals 15 residues. The junction had 5 bases not matched to a gene; V was cut back by 3 bases and J by 1 base. Germline V gives CDR1 SGHAT, CDR2 FQNNGV. CDR3 coding DNA: TGTGCCAGCAGCTTGGGACAGCAAGTTAACTATGGCTACACCTTC. Its translation: CASSLGQQVNYGYTF.

The CDR3 coding sequence is TGTGCCAGCAGTGGTTTGGGGTTCGCAGAGACCCAGTACTTC. Translated: CASSGLGFAETQYF. The V gene is TRBV2, the J gene TRBJ2-5; no definite D call. The CDR3 totals 14 residues. Per germline, CDR1 SNHLY and CDR2 FYNNEI. The V gene lost 4 bases and the J gene lost 4 bases, with 13 bases spanning the gap.

CDR3 nucleotide sequence: TGTGCCTGGACTTCGGGAGGTTCCTACGAGCAGTACTTC. Translated: CAWTSGGSYEQYF. The chain employs TRBV30 and TRBJ2-7; 7 positions agree with TRBD2. The V and J ends lost 4 bases and 1 base, in that order; junction bases with no gene match: 4. Looked up from germline, CDR1 is GTSNPN and CDR2 is SVGIG (reference sequence). The CDR3 length is 13 residues.

The genes are TRBV6-5 and TRBJ2-7; TRBD1 might be the D (6 bases). Trimming left V 0 bases short and J 3 bases short, with 9 bases between. Germline CDR1 MNHEY, CDR2 SVGAGI. This CDR3 spans 14 amino acids. CDR3: CASSYSDRFYEQYF. The CDR3 bases are TGTGCCAGCAGTTACTCCGACAGGTTCTACGAGCAGTACTTC.

V gene TRBV29-1 combines with J gene TRBJ2-3; possibly TRBD1 or TRBD2 for D (5 bases each). The CDR3 consists of 13 residues. V was clipped by 3 bases and J by 0 bases, with 7 bases between them. Germline lookup yields CDR1 SQVTM and CDR2 ANQGSEA. This CDR3 reads CSVEGDSTDTQYF. As DNA, the CDR3 is TGCAGCGTTGAGGGGGATAGCACAGATACGCAGTATTTT.